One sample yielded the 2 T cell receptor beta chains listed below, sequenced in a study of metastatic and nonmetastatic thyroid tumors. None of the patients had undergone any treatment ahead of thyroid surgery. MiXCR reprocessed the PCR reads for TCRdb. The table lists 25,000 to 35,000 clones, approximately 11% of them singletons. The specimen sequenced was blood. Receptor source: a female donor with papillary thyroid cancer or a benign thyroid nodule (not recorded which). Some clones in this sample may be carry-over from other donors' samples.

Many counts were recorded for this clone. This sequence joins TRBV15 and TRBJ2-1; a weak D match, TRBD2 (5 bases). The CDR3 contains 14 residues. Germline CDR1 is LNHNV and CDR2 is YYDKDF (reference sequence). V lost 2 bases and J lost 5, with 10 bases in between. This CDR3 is CATSRLGADNEQFF. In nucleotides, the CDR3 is TGTGCCACCAGCAGACTGGGAGCGGACAATGAGCAGTTCTTC.

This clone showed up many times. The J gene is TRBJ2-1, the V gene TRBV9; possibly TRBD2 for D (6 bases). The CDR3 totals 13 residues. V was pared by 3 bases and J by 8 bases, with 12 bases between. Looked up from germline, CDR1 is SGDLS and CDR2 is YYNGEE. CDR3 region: CASSATGTDEQFF. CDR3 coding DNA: TGTGCCAGCAGCGCGACGGGGACTGATGAGCAGTTCTTC.